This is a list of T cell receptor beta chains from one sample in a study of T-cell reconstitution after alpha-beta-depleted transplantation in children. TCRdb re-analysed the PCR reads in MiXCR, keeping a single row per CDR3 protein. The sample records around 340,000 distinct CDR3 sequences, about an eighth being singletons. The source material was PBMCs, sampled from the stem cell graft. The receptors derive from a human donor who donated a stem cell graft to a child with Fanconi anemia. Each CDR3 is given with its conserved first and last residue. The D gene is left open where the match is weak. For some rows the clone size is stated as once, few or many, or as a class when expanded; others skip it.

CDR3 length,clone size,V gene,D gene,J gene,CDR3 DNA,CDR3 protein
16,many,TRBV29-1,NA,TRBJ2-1,TGCAGCGTTGAACCGCACATTGCAGACTCCTACAATGAGCAGTTCTTC,CSVEPHIADSYNEQFF
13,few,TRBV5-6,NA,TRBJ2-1,TGTGCCAGCAGCTTTGGTTCGAGGTATGAGCAGTTCTTC,CASSFGSRYEQFF
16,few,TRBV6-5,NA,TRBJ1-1,TGTGCCAGCAGTTCTATTGACAGTGCCTTGAACACTGAAGCTTTCTTT,CASSSIDSALNTEAFF
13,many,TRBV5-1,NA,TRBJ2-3,TGCGCCAGCAGCTCCCAGGGCACAGATACGCAGTATTTT,CASSSQGTDTQYF
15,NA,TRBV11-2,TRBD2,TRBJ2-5,TGTGCCAGCAGCTCTCACAGCGGGGGCGTGGAGACCCAGTACTTC,CASSSHSGGVETQYF
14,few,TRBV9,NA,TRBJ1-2,TGTGCCAGCAGCAAAGGCGGCCCGCACTATGGCTACACCTTC,CASSKGGPHYGYTF
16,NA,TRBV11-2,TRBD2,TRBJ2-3,TGTGCCAGCAGCTTTCGACTAGCGGGGGGAACAGATACGGAGTATTTT,CASSFRLAGGTDTEYF
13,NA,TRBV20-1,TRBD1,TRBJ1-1,TGCAGTGCTAGTGACAGGGGATACACTGAAGCTTTCTTT,CSASDRGYTEAFF
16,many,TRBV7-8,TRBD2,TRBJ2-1,TGTGCCAGCAGCCTGGGGACTAGCGGGGGGTTTTATGAGCAGTTCTTC,CASSLGTSGGFYEQFF
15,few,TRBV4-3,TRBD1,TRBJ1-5,TGCGCCAGCAGCCAAGAGACAGGGTGGGGTCAGCCCCAGCATTTT,CASSQETGWGQPQHF
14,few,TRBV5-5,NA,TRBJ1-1,TGTGCCAGCAGATCTAAGGGGGGTTTCGCTGAAGCTTTCTTT,CASRSKGGFAEAFF
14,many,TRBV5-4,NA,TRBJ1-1,TGTGCCAGCAGCTTTGGGGGGCCAAACACTGAAGCTTTCTTT,CASSFGGPNTEAFF
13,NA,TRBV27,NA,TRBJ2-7,TGTGCCAGCAGTGCCCTCGGAGCCTACGAGCAGTACTTC,CASSALGAYEQYF
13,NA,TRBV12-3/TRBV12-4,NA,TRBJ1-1,TGTGCCAGCAGACCCTTCCAGGGGACTGAAGCTTTCTTT,CASRPFQGTEAFF
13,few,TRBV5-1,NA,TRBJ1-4,TGCGCCAGCAGCGAACAGGGATTTGAAAAACTGTTTTTT,CASSEQGFEKLFF
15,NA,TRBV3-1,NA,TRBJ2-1,TGTGCCAGCAGCCAAGAGGGGTTGAAGGGCAATGAGCAGTTCTTC,CASSQEGLKGNEQFF
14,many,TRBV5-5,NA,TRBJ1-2,TGTGCCAGCAGCCCTACTACAGATAACTATGGCTACACCTTC,CASSPTTDNYGYTF
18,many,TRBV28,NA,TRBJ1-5,TGTGCCAGCAGTTTGTTAGGCGCCAGGGATTGGGGCAATCAGCCCCAGCATTTT,CASSLLGARDWGNQPQHF
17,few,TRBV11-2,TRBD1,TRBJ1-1,TGTGCCAGCAGCTTGCCCGTGGAGGGGGCGAGTAACACTGAAGCTTTCTTT,CASSLPVEGASNTEAFF
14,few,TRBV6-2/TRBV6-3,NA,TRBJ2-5,TGTGCCAGCTCTATTACAGGGACTCCGGAGACCCAGTACTTC,CASSITGTPETQYF
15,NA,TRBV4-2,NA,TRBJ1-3,TGTGCCAGCAGCCAGGGGGGGAAGTCTGGAAACACCATATATTTT,CASSQGGKSGNTIYF
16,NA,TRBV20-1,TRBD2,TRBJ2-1,TGCAGTGCACCTGATCTCGGCGGGGGGGCCTACAATGAGCAGTTCTTC,CSAPDLGGGAYNEQFF
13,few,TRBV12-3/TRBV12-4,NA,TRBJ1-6,TGTGCCAGCAGTCCCCCAAACAGGGTGGCCCTCCACTTT,CASSPPNRVALHF
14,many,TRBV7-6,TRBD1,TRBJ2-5,TGTGCCAGCAGCTTAGGGGACAGAAAAGAGACCCAGTACTTC,CASSLGDRKETQYF
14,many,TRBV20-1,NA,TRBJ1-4,TGCAGTGCTAGGGAGCCTTGGAGGCATGAAAAACTGTTTTTT,CSAREPWRHEKLFF
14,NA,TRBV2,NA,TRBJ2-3,TGTGCCAGCAGGAGGGCCCCTAACACAGATACGCAGTATTTT,CASRRAPNTDTQYF
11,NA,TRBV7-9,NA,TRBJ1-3,TGTGCCAGCAGCTTAGAAAACACCATATATTTT,CASSLENTIYF
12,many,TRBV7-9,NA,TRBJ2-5,TGTGCCAGCAGCCCCATCCTTGAGACCCAGTACTTC,CASSPILETQYF
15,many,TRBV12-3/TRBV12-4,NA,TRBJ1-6,TGTGCCAGCAGTTTTGGTGGAGGGGTTAATTCACCCCTCCACTTT,CASSFGGGVNSPLHF
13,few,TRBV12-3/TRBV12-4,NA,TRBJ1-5,TGTGCCACTACGTCGTCCTACAATCAGCCCCAGCATTTT,CATTSSYNQPQHF
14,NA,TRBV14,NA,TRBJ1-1,TGTGCCAGCAGCCGACAGTTTGGAGGAACTGAAGCTTTCTTT,CASSRQFGGTEAFF
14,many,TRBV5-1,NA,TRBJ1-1,TGCGCCAGCAGCTTGGGGGCAGAGAACACTGAAGCTTTCTTT,CASSLGAENTEAFF
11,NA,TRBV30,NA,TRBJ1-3,TGTGGAAGGATCTCTGGAAACACCATATATTTT,CGRISGNTIYF
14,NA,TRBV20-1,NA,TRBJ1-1,TGCAGTGCTAGTCTCCCCCTCAGGGGAACTGAAGCTTTCTTT,CSASLPLRGTEAFF
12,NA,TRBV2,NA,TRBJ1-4,TGTGCCAGCGACAGAACTAATGAAAAACTGTTTTTT,CASDRTNEKLFF
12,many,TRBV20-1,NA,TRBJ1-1,TGCAGTGCTAGTTCGAGGGGCACTGAAGCTTTCTTT,CSASSRGTEAFF
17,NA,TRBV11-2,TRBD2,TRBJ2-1,TGTGCCAGCAGTATGGATTCCGGGGGGGCTATAATTTCTGAGCAGTTCTTC,CASSMDSGGAIISEQFF
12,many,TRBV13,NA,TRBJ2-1,TGTGCCAGCAGCCCCGGTGGGCAGGTCCCGTTCTTC,CASSPGGQVPFF
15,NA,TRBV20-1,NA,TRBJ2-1,TGCAGTGCTAGTAGGCCAGGGGGGGAGATCAATGAGCAGTTCTTC,CSASRPGGEINEQFF
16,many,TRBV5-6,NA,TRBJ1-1,TGTGCCAGCAGCTTGGCCGGGAGGGTGGTAGGCACTGAAGCTTTCTTT,CASSLAGRVVGTEAFF
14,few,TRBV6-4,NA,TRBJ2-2,TGTGCCAGCCGAGGAAGGCTAGAAGAGGGGGAGCTGTTTTTT,CASRGRLEEGELFF
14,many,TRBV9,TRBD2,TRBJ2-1,TGTGCCAGCAGCGTAATGGAGGGAGGGAATGAGCAGTTCTTC,CASSVMEGGNEQFF
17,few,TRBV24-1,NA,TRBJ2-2,TGTGCCACCAGTGATTTAAAGGACTCCGACAACACCGGGGAGCTGTTTTTT,CATSDLKDSDNTGELFF
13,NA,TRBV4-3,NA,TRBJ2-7,TGCGCCAGCAGCCAAGATCTCGGGGGCGGGCAGTACTTC,CASSQDLGGGQYF
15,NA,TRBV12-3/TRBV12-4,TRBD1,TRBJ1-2,TGTGCCAGCAGTTTAGTCCCAGGGGGTGGCTCTGGCTACACCTTC,CASSLVPGGGSGYTF
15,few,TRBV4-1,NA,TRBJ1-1,TGCGCCAGCAGCCAAGATCCAGGAGCACCCCGGGGGTCTTTCTTT,CASSQDPGAPRGSFF
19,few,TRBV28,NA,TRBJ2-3,TGTGCCAGCAGCCCATTGGGGGGCGCGAAGTCAGCTAGCACAGATACGCAGTATTTT,CASSPLGGAKSASTDTQYF
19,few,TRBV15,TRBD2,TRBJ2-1,TGTGCCACCAGCAGAGAAAGTCTAGCGGGGGTGAATCCCTACAATGAGCAGTTCTTC,CATSRESLAGVNPYNEQFF
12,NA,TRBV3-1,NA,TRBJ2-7,TGTGCCAGCAGCCTATTCTCCTACGAGCAGTACTTC,CASSLFSYEQYF
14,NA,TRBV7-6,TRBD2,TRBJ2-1,TGTGCCAGCAGCTTGGGGGGACTAGGCGATGAGCAGTTCTTC,CASSLGGLGDEQFF
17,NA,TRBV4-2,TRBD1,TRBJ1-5,TGTGCCAGCAGCCAAGGGGGACAGGGGTATAGCAATCAGCCCCAGCATTTT,CASSQGGQGYSNQPQHF
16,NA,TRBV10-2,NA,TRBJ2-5,TGCGCCACCAGAAACATGCTGAGAGGGGATGGAGAGACCCAGTACTTC,CATRNMLRGDGETQYF
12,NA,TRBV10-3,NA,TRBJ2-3,TGTGCCATCAGATCTAGCACAGATACGCAGTATTTT,CAIRSSTDTQYF
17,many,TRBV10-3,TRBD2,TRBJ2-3,TGTGCCATCAGTGAGCTGCCTAGCGGGGGGGCTCGAGATACGCAGTATTTT,CAISELPSGGARDTQYF
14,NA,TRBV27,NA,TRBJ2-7,TGTGCCAGCAGTTTATCGGCACATCTCTACGAGCAGTACTTC,CASSLSAHLYEQYF
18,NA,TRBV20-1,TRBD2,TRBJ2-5,TGCAGTGCTAGAGATGACGGACTAGCGGGGGGAAAGGGAGAGACCCAGTACTTC,CSARDDGLAGGKGETQYF
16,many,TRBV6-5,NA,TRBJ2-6,TGTGCCAGCTCGGGACCGAACCCCTCTGGGGCCAACGTCCTGACTTTC,CASSGPNPSGANVLTF
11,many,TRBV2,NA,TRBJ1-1,TGTGCCAGCATAGTCGCCCGTGAAGCTTTCTTT,CASIVAREAFF
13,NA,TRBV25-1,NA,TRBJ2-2,TGTGCCAGCAGTGGAATAAACACCCGGGAGCTGTTTTTT,CASSGINTRELFF